One sample yielded the 7 T cell receptor beta chains listed below, sequenced in a study of blood T cell repertoires in COVID-19. Assay: immunoSEQ multiplex PCR; the TCRdb copy retains only in-frame clones and omits some. The profile shows 210,000 or so clones, 84% of them singletons. What was sequenced was PBMCs or T cells enriched from blood (not recorded which). The origin of the receptors is a man between 60 and 70 years old who had recovered from COVID-19.

The chain joins TRBV11-3 to TRBJ1-1; 7 bases are shared with TRBD1. Germline CDR1 and CDR2: SGHNT and YENEEA. The V segment lost 5 bases and the J segment 3 bases; nucleotides outside the gene matches: 9. The CDR3 is 15 amino acids. The CDR3 spells CASSAPQGVYTEAFF. The CDR3 region has the DNA TGTGCCAGCAGCGCACCTCAGGGGGTGTACACTGAAGCTTTCTTT.

This chain uses TRBV19 with TRBJ2-3; D is undetermined. The CDR3 length is 11 residues. CDR1 and CDR2 (germline): LNHDA, SQIVND (reference sequence). Trimming cost V 5 bases and J 4 bases, with 4 bases left between them. This chain's CDR3 is CASSFADTQYF. The DNA for the CDR3 is TGTGCCAGTAGTTTCGCAGATACGCAGTATTTT.

This clone was picked up one time. The rearrangement links TRBV6-1 to TRBJ1-5, with D perhaps matching TRBD1 (5 bases). CDR3 length: 16 residues. The V and J ends lost 1 base and 1 base respectively, with 11 bases between them. CDR1 and CDR2 (germline): MNHNS, SASEGT. The CDR3 loop is CASSEGQIVSNQPQHF. The CDR3 nucleotides read TGTGCCAGCAGTGAAGGACAGATTGTGAGCAATCAGCCCCAGCATTTT.

V usage is TRBV25-1 and J usage is TRBJ2-5; tentatively, D is TRBD1 (6 bases). This CDR3 is built from 15 residues. Trimming stripped 0 bases from V and 5 bases from J, with 13 bases between. CDR1 is MGHDK and CDR2 is SYGVNS in the germline V gene. The CDR3 protein is CASSEYSSGVETQYF. As DNA, the CDR3 is TGTGCCAGCAGTGAATATAGTTCAGGGGTGGAGACCCAGTACTTC.

The chain couples TRBV10-3 to TRBJ2-3, with 8 positions matching TRBD1. Looked up from germline, CDR1 is ENHRY and CDR2 is SYGVKD. The ends lost 7 bases at V and 3 bases at J; junction bases unmatched: 6. CDR3 length: 14 amino acids. CDR3 in DNA: TGTGCCATCAATATGGACAGGGCGACAGATACGCAGTATTTT. This gives the protein CAINMDRATDTQYF.

The chain uses TRBV5-5 and TRBJ1-5, with TRBD1 matching over 8 bases. The CDR3 covers 14 residues. CDR1 SGHKS and CDR2 YYEKEE come from the germline V gene (reference sequence). The J segment lost 8 bases and the V segment lost 5 bases, leaving 9 bases of the junction unmatched. The DNA for the CDR3 is TGTGCCAGCAGTTACAGTGGACAGGGTGAGCCCCAGCATTTT. Protein: CASSYSGQGEPQHF.

The gene calls are TRBV19 and TRBJ1-3; no definite D call. The CDR3 loop spans 17 amino acids. V lost 4 bases and J lost 0, with 16 bases in between. Germline V gene data show CDR1 as LNHDA and CDR2 as SQIVND (reference sequence). As DNA, the CDR3 is TGTGCCAGTAGTACCCGATGGCGGTATGACTCTGGAAACACCATATATTTT. Translating it yields CASSTRWRYDSGNTIYF.